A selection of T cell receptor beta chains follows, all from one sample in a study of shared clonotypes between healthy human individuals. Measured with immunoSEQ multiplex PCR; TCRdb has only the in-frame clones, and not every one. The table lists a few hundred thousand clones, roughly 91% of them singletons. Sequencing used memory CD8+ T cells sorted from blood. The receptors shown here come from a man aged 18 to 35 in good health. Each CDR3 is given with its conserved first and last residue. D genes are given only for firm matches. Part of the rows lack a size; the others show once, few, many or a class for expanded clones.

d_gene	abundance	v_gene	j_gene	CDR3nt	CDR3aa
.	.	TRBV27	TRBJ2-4	TGTGCCAGCAGTTTATCGATAAGCAAAAACATTCAGTACTTC	CASSLSISKNIQYF
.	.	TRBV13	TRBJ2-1	TGTGCCAGCAGCTTAGCGGCTAGCGTGGGGTACAATGAGCAGTTCTTC	CASSLAASVGYNEQFF
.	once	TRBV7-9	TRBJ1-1	TGTGCCAGCAGCCTAGGCGAGGACACTGAAGCTTTCTTT	CASSLGEDTEAFF
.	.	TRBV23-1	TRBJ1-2	TGCGCCAGCACTAAGATTCCGAGCATCTATGGCTACACCTTC	CASTKIPSIYGYTF
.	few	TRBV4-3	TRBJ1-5	TGCGCCAGCAGCCTTAGGACCGGGTTTGATCAGCCCCAGCATTTT	CASSLRTGFDQPQHF
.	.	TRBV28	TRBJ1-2	TGTGCCAGCAGTTCTATCAGGACAGTCTATGGCTACACCTTC	CASSSIRTVYGYTF
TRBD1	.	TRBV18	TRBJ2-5	TGTGCCAGCTCACCCCTAACGCAGGGGGCGCAGGGCCAAGAGACCCAGTACTTC	CASSPLTQGAQGQETQYF
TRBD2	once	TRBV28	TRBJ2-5	TGTGCCAGCGTCCTACCCCCGGCTAGCGGGAGGTGGGAGACCCAGTACTTC	CASVLPPASGRWETQYF
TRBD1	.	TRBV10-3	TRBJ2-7	TGTGCCATCAGTCCCGGGACAGGGCTCGAGCAGTACTTC	CAISPGTGLEQYF
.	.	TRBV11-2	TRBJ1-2	TGTGCCAGTTCACCGGGACTTAACTATGGCTACACCTTC	CASSPGLNYGYTF
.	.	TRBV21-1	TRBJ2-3	TGTGCCAGCAGCAAATCTTATAGGGTTTGGGATACGCAGTATTTT	CASSKSYRVWDTQYF
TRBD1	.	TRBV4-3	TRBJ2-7	TGCGCCAGCAGCCCTGGACAGGGGAGATACGAGCAGTACTTC	CASSPGQGRYEQYF
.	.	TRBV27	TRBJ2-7	TGTGCCAGCAGTTTAGGTATGGGGACTCGCTCCTACGAGCAGTACTTC	CASSLGMGTRSYEQYF
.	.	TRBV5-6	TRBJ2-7	TGTGCCAGCAGCTTGCAGGGCTCCTACGAGCAGTACTTC	CASSLQGSYEQYF
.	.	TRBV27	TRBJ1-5	TGTGCCAGCAGGCCCAAGGGTGGGGTTTGGCCCCAGCATTTT	CASRPKGGVWPQHF
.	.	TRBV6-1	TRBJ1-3	TGTGCCAGCGGGACGCGGTGGGGGAACACCATATATTTT	CASGTRWGNTIYF
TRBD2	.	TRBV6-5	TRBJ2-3	TGTGCCAGCAGTTACTCTAGCGGGAGGGCAGATACGCAGTATTTT	CASSYSSGRADTQYF
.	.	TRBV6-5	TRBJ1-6	TGTGCCAGCAGATTCCGAGAGGGGCATAATTCACCCCTCCACTTT	CASRFREGHNSPLHF
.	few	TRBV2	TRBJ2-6	TGTGCCGCGGAGGGGGCGGCTGGGGCCAACGTCCTGACTTTC	CAAEGAAGANVLTF